Below, 29 T cell receptor beta chains from the same sample are listed, as sequenced in a study of shared clonotypes between healthy human individuals. Profiled with immunoSEQ multiplex PCR; TCRdb holds only in-frame clones, not every one. Of about 190,000 clones listed, around 63% are singletons. Specimen: memory CD4+ T cells sorted from blood. The subset is: CD45RA-negative fraction. These receptors originate from a man younger than 40 in good health.

This CDR3 reads CSVFGGGNYGYTF. CDR3 bases: TGCAGCGTTTTCGGAGGGGGCAACTATGGCTACACCTTC. This rearrangement joins TRBV29-1 to TRBJ1-2; 7 bases agree with TRBD1. The CDR3 runs 13 residues. Germline CDR1 is SQVTM and CDR2 is ANQGSEA. Germline trimming cut 5 bases from V and 2 bases from J; bases unmatched to any gene: 5.

The chain recombines TRBV5-1 with TRBJ2-3; no clear D gene. This CDR3 is 14 amino acids long. Trimming shortened V by 7 bases and J by 4 bases, and 16 bases separated the two germline ends. Germline loops: CDR1 SGHRS, CDR2 YFSETQ. CDR3 region: CASARGSSADTQYF. In nucleotides, the CDR3 is TGCGCCAGCGCACGTGGCTCGTCGGCAGATACGCAGTATTTT. Combining the CDR3 with reference TRBV5-1 and TRBJ2-3 gives the whole variable domain KAGVTQTPRYLIKTRGQQVTLSCSPISGHRSVSWYQQTPGQGLQFLFEYFSETQRNKGNFPGRFSGRQFSNSRSEMNVSTLELGDSALYLCASARGSSADTQYFGPGTRLTVL.

This sequence joins TRBV29-1 and TRBJ2-1; 12 nucleotides line up with TRBD2. From germline, CDR1 is SQVTM and CDR2 ANQGSEA. J gave up 12 bases and V 5 bases, and 11 bases lay outside the gene matches. CDR3 length: 14 residues. DNA of the CDR3: TGCAGCGTTAGTCTAGCGGGAGGGCTCATTGGGCAGTTCTTC. It encodes CSVSLAGGLIGQFF.

V gene TRBV19 combines with J gene TRBJ2-6, with 12 bases matching TRBD1. The J segment lost 2 bases and the V segment lost 6 bases, leaving 2 bases of the junction unmatched. This CDR3 spans 16 amino acids. Germline CDR1 is LNHDA and CDR2 is SQIVND (reference sequence). This chain's CDR3 is CASSGTGGAGANVLTF. CDR3 nucleotide sequence: TGTGCCAGTAGCGGGACAGGGGGCGCTGGGGCCAACGTCCTGACTTTC. Full variable domain (remainder filled in from reference TRBV19 and TRBJ2-6): DGGITQSPKYLFRKEGQNVTLSCEQNLNHDAMYWYRQDPGQGLRLIYYSQIVNDFQKGDIAEGYSVSREKKESFPLTVTSAQKNPTAFYLCASSGTGGAGANVLTFGAGSRLTVL.

V and J are TRBV4-1 and TRBJ1-1; D perhaps matches TRBD1 (5 bases). CDR1 MGHRA and CDR2 YSYEKL come from the germline V gene. V was cut by 5 bases and J by 4 bases, with 11 bases left in between. The CDR3 is 13 residues long. As DNA, the CDR3 is TGCGCCAGCAGCTTGGGGGAGTTCACTGAAGCTTTCTTT. This sequence encodes CASSLGEFTEAFF.

This clone occurred a few times. The rearrangement uses TRBV5-1 and TRBJ1-1; no clear D. CDR1 is SGHRS and CDR2 is YFSETQ in the germline V gene. Trimming took 4 bases from V and 11 from J, leaving 18 bases between them. The CDR3 is made up of 13 amino acids. The CDR3 here is CASSLTQSDRAFF. CDR3 DNA: TGCGCCAGCAGCCTGACACAATCCGACCGGGCTTTCTTT.

The chain links TRBV12-5 to TRBJ1-1, with D perhaps matching TRBD1 (5 bases). The germline V gene has CDR1 LGHNT and CDR2 FRNRAP. This CDR3 contains 16 residues. The germline V and J ends were trimmed by 5 bases and 7 bases, with 23 bases remaining between them. The CDR3: CASGPNPTAGAYEAFF. DNA of the CDR3: TGTGCTAGTGGTCCTAACCCTACCGCCGGGGCCTATGAAGCTTTCTTT.

For this clone: Since a much larger clone is just one base distant, this may be a read error. J is TRBJ2-7 and V is TRBV11-2; D remains unclear. CDR1 and CDR2 (germline): SGHAT, FQNNGV. This CDR3 comprises 14 residues. Here the CDR3 DNA reads TGTGCCAGCCGCAAGATTCCAAACTCCTACAAGCAGTACTTC. This codes for CASRKIPNSYKQYF. The full variable domain, its missing parts supplied by reference TRBV11-2 and TRBJ2-7, is EAGVAQSPRYKIIEKRQSVAFWCNPISGHATLYWYQQILGQGPKLLIQFQNNGVVDDSQLPKDRFSAERLKGVDSTLKIQPAKLEDSAVYLCASRKIPNSYKQYFGPGTRLTVT.

The rearrangement joins TRBV28 to TRBJ1-3, with D unclear. The CDR3 extends over 14 amino acids. Trimming took off 1 base at V and 0 bases at J, with 4 bases between the two ends. CDR1 and CDR2 (germline): MDHEN, SYDVKM. CDR3 amino acids: CASSLSGSGNTIYF. As DNA, the CDR3 is TGTGCCAGCAGTTTATCTGGCTCTGGAAACACCATATATTTT.

The V call is TRBV19, the J call TRBJ2-3, with 10 bases aligning to TRBD2. This CDR3 has 16 amino acids. The germline V gene has CDR1 LNHDA and CDR2 SQIVND (reference sequence). The V and J ends lost 5 bases and 6 bases, in that order; junction bases with no gene match: 11. The CDR3 loop is CASSLLPSGRGDTQYF. In DNA form, the CDR3 reads TGTGCCAGTAGTCTCCTCCCCAGCGGGAGGGGTGATACGCAGTATTTT.

The V call is TRBV6-1, the J call TRBJ2-5; possibly TRBD1 for D (6 bases). From germline, CDR1 is MNHNS and CDR2 SASEGT. V was shortened by 3 bases and J by 5 bases, with 16 bases between the two germline ends. The CDR3 loop spans 15 amino acids. The CDR3 reads CASSEKSGAGETQYF. The CDR3, as DNA: TGTGCCAGCAGTGAGAAGTCAGGGGCCGGGGAGACCCAGTACTTC.

J is TRBJ2-7 and V is TRBV7-2; 7 bases match TRBD1. This CDR3 contains 15 residues. Germline-derived CDR1 and CDR2 are SGHTA and FQGNSA. V trimming: 2 bases; J trimming: 6 bases; junction bases outside the gene matches: 10. DNA of the CDR3: TGTGCCAGCAGCTTAAGGGCCAGGGGGTGCCTCGAGCAGTACTTC. It specifies CASSLRARGCLEQYF. The variable domain in full, completed from reference TRBV7-2 and TRBJ2-7, reads GAGVSQSPSNKVTEKGKDVELRCDPISGHTALYWYRQSLGQGLEFLIYFQGNSAPDKSGLPSDRFSAERTGGSVSTLTIQRTQQEDSAVYLCASSLRARGCLEQYFGPGTRLTVT.

The rearrangement joins TRBV7-2 to TRBJ1-1, with D uncertain. Trimming stripped 5 bases from V and 3 bases from J, with 10 bases between. From germline, CDR1 is SGHTA and CDR2 FQGNSA. This CDR3 has 13 amino acids. The CDR3 here is CASSPYGHTEAFF. Written as DNA, the CDR3 is TGTGCCAGCAGCCCCTATGGACACACTGAAGCTTTCTTT.

This clone was observed a few times. The chain carries TRBV10-2 and TRBJ2-1, with D perhaps TRBD1 (5 bases). The ends were cut back, 4 bases at V and 5 bases at J, with 9 bases in the middle. The length of the CDR3 is 13 residues. Germline loops: CDR1 WSHSY, CDR2 SAAADI. The CDR3 reads CASSVRTNNEQFF. The CDR3 DNA sequence: TGCGCCAGCAGTGTCAGGACAAACAATGAGCAGTTCTTC.

V gene TRBV19 combines with J gene TRBJ1-2, with no clear D. The germline V and J ends were trimmed by 4 bases and 8 bases, with 23 bases remaining between them. The CDR3 runs 16 residues. CDR1 and CDR2 from the germline V gene are LNHDA and SQIVND (reference sequence). The CDR3 loop is CASSTPVEGGKFGYTF. The CDR3 DNA reads TGTGCCAGTAGTACCCCGGTGGAGGGCGGAAAGTTCGGCTACACCTTC. Looking up the rest from reference TRBV19 and TRBJ1-2 gives the full variable domain: DGGITQSPKYLFRKEGQNVTLSCEQNLNHDAMYWYRQDPGQGLRLIYYSQIVNDFQKGDIAEGYSVSREKKESFPLTVTSAQKNPTAFYLCASSTPVEGGKFGYTFGSGTRLTVV.

V gene TRBV6-1 combines with J gene TRBJ1-1; D unclear. CDR3 length: 14 amino acids. V was cut by 5 bases and J by 2 bases, with 12 bases left in between. The germline V gene encodes CDR1 MNHNS and CDR2 SASEGT. This CDR3 reads CASSIGGINTEAFF. The CDR3 bases are TGTGCCAGCAGTATTGGCGGAATAAACACTGAAGCTTTCTTT.

V gene TRBV4-1 combines with J gene TRBJ1-2, with D maybe TRBD1 (5 bases). Germline CDR1 MGHRA, CDR2 YSYEKL. The CDR3 length is 14 residues. V was cut by 6 bases and J by 1 base, with 12 bases left in between. The CDR3 sequence is CASRSQGRNYGYTF. CDR3 nucleotide sequence: TGCGCCAGCAGAAGCCAGGGCCGTAACTATGGCTACACCTTC.

The V and J genes are TRBV18 and TRBJ2-5, with 11 bases fitting TRBD1. CDR3 length: 16 residues. Trimming removed 6 bases from V and 6 bases from J; junction bases left unmatched: 12. The V gene's germline CDR1 is KGHSH and CDR2 LQKENI. CDR3 nucleotide sequence: TGTGCCAGCTCTCCGATCCCGGGACAGGGGGTACAGACCCAGTACTTC. Translated: CASSPIPGQGVQTQYF.

V and J are TRBV5-4 and TRBJ2-7, with 11 nucleotides matching TRBD1. V trimming: 1 base; J trimming: 4 bases; junction bases outside the gene matches: 4. Germline CDR1 SGHNT, CDR2 YYREEE (reference sequence). CDR3 length equals 15 residues. The CDR3 spells CASSLSGTGGYEQYF. In nucleotides, the CDR3 is TGTGCCAGCAGCTTGTCCGGGACAGGGGGTTACGAGCAGTACTTC. The full variable domain, with the rest looked up from reference TRBV5-4 and TRBJ2-7, is ETGVTQSPTHLIKTRGQQVTLRCSSQSGHNTVSWYQQALGQGPQFIFQYYREEENGRGNFPPRFSGLQFPNYSSELNVNALELDDSALYLCASSLSGTGGYEQYFGPGTRLTVT.

This clone was found once. The chain carries TRBV21-1 and TRBJ1-1; TRBD1, the table's D call, was not compared with the DNA. TRBV21-1 is deemed a pseudogene. This CDR3 is built from 15 residues. CDR3 in DNA: TGTGCCAGCAGCAAAGATGGTTGTGGGCGCACTGAAGCTTTCTTT. Protein product: CASSKDGCGRTEAFF.

This clone appeared a few times. The rearrangement links TRBV14 to TRBJ1-1; 10 bases fit TRBD1. Germline V gene sequence: CDR1 SGHDN, CDR2 FVKESK. The V segment lost 3 bases and the J segment 4 bases; nucleotides outside the gene matches: 11. This CDR3 comprises 17 residues. The CDR3 reads CASSQGQGLGWTTEAFF. The DNA of the CDR3 is TGTGCCAGCAGCCAGGGACAGGGGCTGGGTTGGACCACTGAAGCTTTCTTT.

The V gene is TRBV5-6, the J gene TRBJ2-3, with D possibly called TRBD1 or TRBD2 (5 bases each). The CDR3 extends over 14 amino acids. CDR1 and CDR2 from the germline V gene are SGHDT and YYEEEE. V lost 2 bases, J lost 3 bases, and 10 bases lay in between. The CDR3 sequence: CASSFPGPTDTQYF. The CDR3 bases are TGTGCCAGCAGCTTCCCGGGACCGACAGATACGCAGTATTTT.

This rearrangement joins TRBV15 to TRBJ2-5, with 7 positions matching TRBD1. In germline, CDR1 is LNHNV, CDR2 YYDKDF (reference sequence). The CDR3 consists of 14 residues. V shed 5 bases, J shed 2 bases, and the junction held 5 bases outside the gene matches. Here the CDR3 DNA reads TGTGCCACCAGCCCACGGGACAGACAAGAGACCCAGTACTTC. The encoded protein is CATSPRDRQETQYF.

The rearrangement joins TRBV7-2 to TRBJ2-2; 13 bases are a match to TRBD2. Germline assignment: CDR1 SGHTA and CDR2 FQGNSA. With V trimmed by 5 bases and J by 8 bases, 17 bases remained unmatched. There are 19 residues in the CDR3. The CDR3 sequence is CASSRGLAGDVSLGGELFF. The DNA for the CDR3 is TGTGCCAGCAGCCGCGGACTAGCGGGAGACGTATCCCTTGGGGGGGAGCTGTTTTTT.

This rearrangement joins TRBV28 to TRBJ1-2; D possibly corresponds to TRBD1 (6 bases). The CDR3 has 14 amino acids. The germline V and J ends were trimmed by 6 bases and 8 bases, with 19 bases remaining between them. Germline V gene lookup returns CDR1 MDHEN and CDR2 SYDVKM. DNA of the CDR3: TGTGCCAGCAGCAGGGACATATTTCAGTTCGGCTACACCTTC. Its translation is CASSRDIFQFGYTF.

This chain connects TRBV6-5 to TRBJ1-1; D remains ambiguous. The CDR3 spans 13 residues. Germline CDR1 reads MNHEY; CDR2 reads SVGAGI. V lost 7 bases and J lost 7, with 16 bases in between. CDR3 in amino acids: CASTPRGAVEAFF. DNA for the CDR3: TGTGCCAGCACCCCCCGGGGTGCAGTTGAAGCTTTCTTT.

The chain joins TRBV2 to TRBJ2-1; 12 nucleotides align to TRBD2. The CDR3 consists of 15 residues. With V trimmed by 5 bases and J by 7 bases, 6 bases remained unmatched. From germline, CDR1 is SNHLY and CDR2 FYNNEI. The chain's CDR3 is CASSKPSGRGNEQFF. CDR3 bases: TGTGCCAGCAGTAAACCTAGCGGGAGGGGGAATGAGCAGTTCTTC.

This clone was counted once. The chain links TRBV28 to TRBJ2-7; the match to TRBD2 covers 9 bases. There are 17 residues in the CDR3. The V gene's germline CDR1 is MDHEN and CDR2 SYDVKM. The V segment lost 3 bases and the J segment 4 bases; nucleotides outside the gene matches: 13. The CDR3 protein is CASSLSLGETSGYEQYF. Here the CDR3 DNA reads TGTGCCAGCAGTTTGTCCCTGGGCGAGACTAGCGGTTACGAGCAGTACTTC.

The chain joins TRBV9 to TRBJ2-3; possible D gene TRBD1, 6 bases. Germline assignment: CDR1 SGDLS and CDR2 YYNGEE. Trimming shortened V by 4 bases and J by 3 bases, and 18 bases separated the two germline ends. This CDR3 comprises 16 residues. The CDR3 bases are TGTGCCAGCAGCATAACAGGGAAGCCACGAACAGATACGCAGTATTTT. It codes for CASSITGKPRTDTQYF.